The clone carrying this T cell receptor beta chain was counted between two and nine times. Its antigen is unidentified. This entry is derived from a study of T-cell memory formation after mild COVID-19. Study results and limitations: Some clones that responded were present in memory (sampled pre-infection), which suggests cross-reactive memory joined.

TCRdb processed the 5' RACE reads anew with MiXCR; each CDR3 protein has one entry. Among approximately 580,000 distinct CDR3 sequences listed, roughly 20% were seen once. The source is an adult woman who had mild COVID-19 (a few samples of this study predate the infection). Cell type and time point are not known. The sequenced material came from PBMCs or a T cell subset sorted from them (not recorded which).

The CDR3 is CASSLRVSGANVLTF. CDR3 DNA: TGTGCCAGCAGTTTGCGAGTCTCTGGGGCCAACGTCCTGACTTTC. The rearrangement uses TRBV27 and TRBJ2-6; D call uncertain. V was cut by 3 bases and J by 0 bases, with 6 bases left in between. The germline V gene encodes CDR1 MNHEY and CDR2 SMNVEV (reference sequence). CDR3 length equals 15 residues.